A selection of T cell receptor beta chains follows, all from one sample in a study of cytomegalovirus exposure and HLA in healthy donors. Here immunoSEQ multiplex PCR was the method, and the copy in TCRdb shows in-frame clones only, minus some. The table includes 150,000 to 200,000 clones, about three quarters detected once. The sequenced material came from PBMCs. All receptors come from a girl aged 10-17 years in good health and CMV-seronegative. Both conserved end residues are part of each CDR3. The D gene is left open where the match is weak. Part of the rows lack a size; the others show once, few, many or a class for expanded clones.

CDR3 length: 17; clone size: -; V gene: TRBV5-1; D gene: TRBD1; J gene: TRBJ2-5; CDR3 protein: CASSRQGAMVGQETQYF; CDR3 DNA: TGCGCCAGCTCAAGACAGGGGGCAATGGTGGGACAAGAGACCCAGTACTTC
CDR3 length: 14; clone size: few; V gene: TRBV18; D gene: -; J gene: TRBJ1-1; CDR3 protein: CASSPGEGGTEAFF; CDR3 DNA: TGTGCCAGCTCACCCGGAGAGGGCGGCACTGAAGCTTTCTTT
CDR3 length: 14; clone size: -; V gene: TRBV2; D gene: -; J gene: TRBJ1-5; CDR3 protein: CASSPSEGGQPQHF; CDR3 DNA: TGTGCCAGCAGTCCCAGTGAGGGTGGTCAGCCCCAGCATTTT
CDR3 length: 16; clone size: -; V gene: TRBV2; D gene: TRBD1; J gene: TRBJ2-3; CDR3 protein: CASSEWAGGKGDTQYF; CDR3 DNA: TGTGCCAGCAGTGAATGGGCAGGGGGCAAGGGAGATACGCAGTATTTT
CDR3 length: 17; clone size: few; V gene: TRBV9; D gene: TRBD2; J gene: TRBJ2-3; CDR3 protein: CASSVELAGGLTDTQYF; CDR3 DNA: TGTGCCAGCAGCGTAGAACTAGCGGGGGGGCTGACAGATACGCAGTATTTT
CDR3 length: 18; clone size: -; V gene: TRBV7-9; D gene: TRBD1; J gene: TRBJ1-1; CDR3 protein: CASSPLQMGTGGRTEAFF; CDR3 DNA: TGTGCCAGCAGCCCCCTTCAAATGGGGACAGGGGGGAGGACTGAAGCTTTCTTT
CDR3 length: 15; clone size: few; V gene: TRBV9; D gene: TRBD2; J gene: TRBJ2-1; CDR3 protein: CASSFSGGAYNEQFF; CDR3 DNA: TGTGCCAGCAGCTTTAGCGGGGGGGCCTACAATGAGCAGTTCTTC
CDR3 length: 15; clone size: once; V gene: TRBV7-2; D gene: -; J gene: TRBJ2-3; CDR3 protein: CASSPELAPTDTQYF; CDR3 DNA: TGTGCCAGCAGCCCGGAGCTAGCTCCAACAGATACGCAGTATTTT
CDR3 length: 13; clone size: once; V gene: TRBV5-4; D gene: -; J gene: TRBJ2-1; CDR3 protein: CASSLGGAYEQFF; CDR3 DNA: TGTGCCAGCAGCTTAGGAGGGGCCTATGAGCAGTTCTTC
CDR3 length: 15; clone size: -; V gene: TRBV4-2; D gene: -; J gene: TRBJ1-2; CDR3 protein: CASSQVEDSGMGYTF; CDR3 DNA: TGTGCCAGCAGCCAAGTGGAGGACAGTGGCATGGGCTACACCTTC
CDR3 length: 15; clone size: once; V gene: TRBV10-2; D gene: TRBD1; J gene: TRBJ2-5; CDR3 protein: CASSETDRGQETQYF; CDR3 DNA: TGCGCCAGCAGTGAGACAGACAGGGGCCAAGAGACCCAGTACTTC
CDR3 length: 15; clone size: -; V gene: TRBV5-6; D gene: TRBD1; J gene: TRBJ1-3; CDR3 protein: CASTRGRPSGNTIYF; CDR3 DNA: TGTGCCAGCACGAGGGGGCGGCCTTCTGGAAACACCATATATTTT
CDR3 length: 15; clone size: -; V gene: TRBV6-1; D gene: -; J gene: TRBJ1-1; CDR3 protein: CASSARTTGDTEAFF; CDR3 DNA: TGTGCCAGCAGTGCCCGAACGACAGGCGACACTGAAGCTTTCTTT